Shown below are 15 T cell receptor beta chains from a single sample sequenced in a study of blood T cell repertoires in COVID-19. The table came from immunoSEQ multiplex PCR; TCRdb's copy has only in-frame clones and leaves some out. The profile covers 200,000 to 250,000 clones, with around nine tenths appearing a single time and 11% taken by the ten largest. Source material: PBMCs or T cells enriched from blood (not recorded which). The receptors originated from a man aged 30-40 years who had recovered from COVID-19.

V usage is TRBV4-3 and J usage is TRBJ1-2, with D possibly TRBD1 on 5 matching bases. V lost 6 bases and J 4 bases, leaving 18 bases between the germline ends. The CDR3 spans 15 residues. Germline V gene lookup returns CDR1 LGHNA and CDR2 YSLEER. Written as DNA, the CDR3 is TGCGCCAGCAGTCGTTACGACAGCCCTCTCTATGGCTACACCTTC. Translation: CASSRYDSPLYGYTF.

V usage is TRBV28 and J usage is TRBJ2-1; 8 positions agree with TRBD1. With 6 bases clipped from V and 1 base from J, the junction kept 8 bases outside the gene matches. CDR3 length: 16 amino acids. Germline assignment: CDR1 MDHEN and CDR2 SYDVKM. The CDR3 DNA reads TGTGCCAGCAGACCCAACAGGGGGACTTCCTACAATGAGCAGTTCTTC. Its translation: CASRPNRGTSYNEQFF.

This clone was seen just once. The CDR3 sequence: CASSNGGSSGNTIYF. CDR3 bases: TGTGCCAGTAGTAACGGGGGAAGCTCTGGAAACACCATATATTTT. V is TRBV19 and J is TRBJ1-3; a possible D gene is TRBD1 (5 bases). The V end lost 4 bases, the J end lost 0 bases, and 10 bases lay between the germline ends. CDR3 size: 15 residues. CDR1 and CDR2 (germline): LNHDA, SQIVND (reference sequence).

This chain joins TRBV28 and TRBJ2-5; the match to TRBD1 covers 9 bases. With 2 bases clipped from V and 4 bases from J, the junction kept 14 bases outside the gene matches. Germline CDR1 reads MDHEN; CDR2 reads SYDVKM. The CDR3 totals 18 residues. CDR3 sequence: CASSLIYSGTGRVETQYF. The CDR3 nucleotides read TGTGCCAGCAGTTTAATTTATTCCGGGACAGGGAGGGTAGAGACCCAGTACTTC.

In its sample, this clone was seen once. The chain combines TRBV6-5 with TRBJ2-2, with 8 bases that match TRBD2. The CDR3 length is 13 residues. V gave up 6 bases and J gave up 6 bases; unmatched junction bases: 3. In germline, CDR1 is MNHEY, CDR2 SVGAGI. The CDR3 loop reads CASRLRGAGELFF. CDR3 nucleotides: TGTGCCAGCAGATTGCGGGGGGCCGGGGAGCTGTTTTTT.

This clone occurred once. This rearrangement joins TRBV6-1 to TRBJ1-1; no clear D. Germline lookup yields CDR1 MNHNS and CDR2 SASEGT. This CDR3 comprises 14 residues. Trimming pared 3 bases from V and 10 bases from J, leaving 18 bases between. Here the CDR3 reads CASSESAVADIAFF. The CDR3 bases are TGTGCCAGCAGTGAGTCCGCCGTGGCAGATATAGCTTTCTTT.

The rearrangement joins TRBV28 to TRBJ2-7; possibly TRBD1 for D (5 bases). CDR3 length equals 14 residues. The V end was cut by 2 bases, the J end by 2 bases, with 10 bases between. In germline, CDR1 is MDHEN, CDR2 SYDVKM. The CDR3 region is CASSLPRGPYEQYF. In DNA form, the CDR3 reads TGTGCCAGCAGTTTACCTAGGGGCCCCTACGAGCAGTACTTC.

This clone was found once. The chain uses TRBV7-9 and TRBJ2-3, with 9 bases that match TRBD2. Germline values: CDR1 SEHNR, CDR2 FQNEAQ (reference sequence). The CDR3 consists of 15 residues. V was clipped by 1 base and J by 10 bases; unmatched bases: 9. DNA for the CDR3: TGTGCCAGCAGCTTAGGCAGCGGGAGGACCAATCCGCAGTATTTT. The encoded protein is CASSLGSGRTNPQYF.

The rearrangement joins TRBV5-1 to TRBJ2-1; D is uncertain. The CDR3 loop spans 14 amino acids. V shed 0 bases and J shed 6 bases, with 10 bases lying between them. In germline, CDR1 is SGHRS, CDR2 YFSETQ. Written as DNA, the CDR3 is TGCGCCAGCAGCTTGGCCGGTCAACCCAATGAGCAGTTCTTC. Translating it yields CASSLAGQPNEQFF.

This clone appeared a single time. This rearrangement joins TRBV2 to TRBJ2-2; the D gene is possibly TRBD2 (6 bases). The CDR3 length is 15 residues. CDR1 is SNHLY and CDR2 is FYNNEI in the germline V gene. V was cut by 4 bases and J by 0 bases, with 9 bases left in between. CDR3 DNA: TGTGCCAGCAGTGTGGGGGGTGCGAACACCGGGGAGCTGTTTTTT. It encodes CASSVGGANTGELFF.

The chain joins TRBV11-3 to TRBJ2-1; D is perhaps TRBD2 (6 bases). The V end lost 1 base, the J end lost 11 bases, and 18 bases lay between the germline ends. CDR3 length: 15 residues. CDR1 and CDR2 from the germline V gene are SGHNT and YENEEA. CDR3 nucleotide sequence: TGTGCCAGCAGCTTAGCAGATTGGGACTCACAGCAGCAGTTCTTC. It yields the protein CASSLADWDSQQQFF. The entire variable domain, with the rest obtained from reference TRBV11-3 and TRBJ2-1, is as follows: EAGVVQSPRYKIIEKKQPVAFWCNPISGHNTLYWYLQNLGQGPELLIRYENEEAVDDSQLPKDRFSAERLKGVDSTLKIQPAELGDSAVYLCASSLADWDSQQQFFGPGTRLTVL.

The chain employs TRBV18 and TRBJ2-2, with 8 bases matching TRBD1. V lost 0 bases, J lost 0 bases, and 6 bases stayed unmatched. CDR3 size: 18 residues. Germline CDR1 is KGHSH and CDR2 is LQKENI. This CDR3 reads CASSPPSTGGPNTGELFF. DNA for the CDR3: TGTGCCAGCTCACCACCCTCAACAGGGGGTCCGAACACCGGGGAGCTGTTTTTT.

The chain is built from TRBV4-3 and TRBJ2-1; 8 positions match TRBD2. Germline assignment: CDR1 LGHNA and CDR2 YSLEER. V was pared by 1 base and J by 4 bases, with 3 bases of the junction left unmatched. The CDR3 totals 15 residues. In DNA form, the CDR3 reads TGCGCCAGCAGCCAAGGTAGCGGGATGTACAATGAGCAGTTCTTC. Translating gives CASSQGSGMYNEQFF.

CDR3 in DNA: TGTGCCAGCAGCCTATGGCGGGGAGAGACCGGGGAGCTGTTTTTT. Translating it yields CASSLWRGETGELFF. The gene calls are TRBV7-8 and TRBJ2-2; perhaps TRBD2 as D (6 bases). Trimming took 5 bases from V and 5 from J, leaving 15 bases between them. The germline gives CDR1 SGHVS, CDR2 FQNEAQ. This CDR3 region has 15 residues.

The V gene is TRBV11-2, the J gene TRBJ1-2, with TRBD1 matching 7 bases. This CDR3 comprises 16 residues. Germline V CDR1 and CDR2: SGHAT, FQNNGV. Trimming cost V 1 base and J 3 bases; bases outside gene matches: 8. The CDR3 spells CASSLVTRDRYYGYTF. CDR3 DNA: TGTGCCAGCAGCTTAGTGACCCGGGACAGATACTATGGCTACACCTTC.